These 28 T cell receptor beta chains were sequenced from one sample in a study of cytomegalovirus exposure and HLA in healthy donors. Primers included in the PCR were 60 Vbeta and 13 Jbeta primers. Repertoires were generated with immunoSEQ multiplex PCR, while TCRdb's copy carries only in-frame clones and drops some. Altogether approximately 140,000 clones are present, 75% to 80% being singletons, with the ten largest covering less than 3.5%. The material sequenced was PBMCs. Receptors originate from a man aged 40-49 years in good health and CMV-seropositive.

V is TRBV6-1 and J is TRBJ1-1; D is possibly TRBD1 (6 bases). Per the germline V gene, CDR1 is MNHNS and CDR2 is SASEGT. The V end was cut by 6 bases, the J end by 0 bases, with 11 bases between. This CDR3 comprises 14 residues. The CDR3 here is CASSGQNMNTEAFF. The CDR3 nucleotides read TGTGCCAGCAGCGGACAGAATATGAACACTGAAGCTTTCTTT.

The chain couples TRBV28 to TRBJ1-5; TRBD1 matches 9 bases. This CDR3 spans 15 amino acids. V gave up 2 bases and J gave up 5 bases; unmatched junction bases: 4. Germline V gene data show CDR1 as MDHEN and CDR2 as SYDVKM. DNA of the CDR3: TGTGCCAGCAGTTTAGGGACAGGGCCCTATCAGCCCCAGCATTTT. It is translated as CASSLGTGPYQPQHF.

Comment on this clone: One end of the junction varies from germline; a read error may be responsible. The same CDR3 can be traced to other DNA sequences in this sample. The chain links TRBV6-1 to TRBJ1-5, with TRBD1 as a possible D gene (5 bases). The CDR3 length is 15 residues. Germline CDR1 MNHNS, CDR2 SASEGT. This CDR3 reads CASREGASGNQPQHF. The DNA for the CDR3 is TGTGCCAGCAGAGAAGGGGCGAGTGGCAATCAGCCCCAGCATTTT.

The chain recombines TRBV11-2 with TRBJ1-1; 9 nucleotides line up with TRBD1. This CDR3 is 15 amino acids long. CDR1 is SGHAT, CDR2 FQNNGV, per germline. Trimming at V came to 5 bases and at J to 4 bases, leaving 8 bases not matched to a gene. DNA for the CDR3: TGTGCCAGCAGCCCGTGGGGACAGGGTGGCACTGAAGCTTTCTTT. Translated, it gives CASSPWGQGGTEAFF. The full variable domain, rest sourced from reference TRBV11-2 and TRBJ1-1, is EAGVAQSPRYKIIEKRQSVAFWCNPISGHATLYWYQQILGQGPKLLIQFQNNGVVDDSQLPKDRFSAERLKGVDSTLKIQPAKLEDSAVYLCASSPWGQGGTEAFFGQGTRLTVV.

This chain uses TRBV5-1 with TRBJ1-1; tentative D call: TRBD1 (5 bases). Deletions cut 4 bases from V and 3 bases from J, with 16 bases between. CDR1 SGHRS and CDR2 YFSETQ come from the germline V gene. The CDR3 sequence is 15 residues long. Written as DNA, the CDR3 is TGCGCCAGCAGCCCCCCTAATTCGGGGGACACTGAAGCTTTCTTT. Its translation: CASSPPNSGDTEAFF.

In DNA, the CDR3 is TGTGCCAGCAGGCCTAGCGGTGGGTACCAAGAGACCCAGTACTTC. The encoded protein is CASRPSGGYQETQYF. The chain uses TRBV6-6 and TRBJ2-5, with 7 bases matching TRBD2. CDR1 MNHNY and CDR2 SVGAGI come from the germline V gene (reference sequence). The trim removed 6 bases at V and 0 bases at J, leaving 7 bases unmatched. CDR3 length: 15 amino acids.

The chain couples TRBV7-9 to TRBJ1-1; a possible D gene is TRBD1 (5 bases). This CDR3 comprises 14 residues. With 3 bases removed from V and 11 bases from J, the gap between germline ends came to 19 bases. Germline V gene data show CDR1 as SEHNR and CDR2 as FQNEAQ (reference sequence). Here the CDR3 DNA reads TGTGCCAGCAGCTTCCAAGGAGGGGAGATTGTCGCTTTCTTT. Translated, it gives CASSFQGGEIVAFF. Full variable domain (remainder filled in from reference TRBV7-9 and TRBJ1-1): DTGVSQNPRHKITKRGQNVTFRCDPISEHNRLYWYRQTLGQGPEFLTYFQNEAQLEKSRLLSDRFSAERPKGSFSTLEIQRTEQGDSAMYLCASSFQGGEIVAFFGQGTRLTVV.

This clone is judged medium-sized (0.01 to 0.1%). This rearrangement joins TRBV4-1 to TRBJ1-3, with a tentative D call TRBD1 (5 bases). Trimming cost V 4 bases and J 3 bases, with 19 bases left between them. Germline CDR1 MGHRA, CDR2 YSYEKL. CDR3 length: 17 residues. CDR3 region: CASSLLPGTGDGNTIYF. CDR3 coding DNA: TGCGCCAGCAGCCTTTTACCAGGCACGGGGGATGGAAACACCATATATTTT.

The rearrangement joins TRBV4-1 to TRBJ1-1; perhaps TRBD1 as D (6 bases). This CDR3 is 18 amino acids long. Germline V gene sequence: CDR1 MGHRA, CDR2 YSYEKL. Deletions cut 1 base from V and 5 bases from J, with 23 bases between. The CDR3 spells CASSQGGGRRRGRTEAFF. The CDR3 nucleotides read TGCGCCAGCAGCCAAGGCGGGGGCCGGCGTCGGGGGAGAACTGAAGCTTTCTTT.

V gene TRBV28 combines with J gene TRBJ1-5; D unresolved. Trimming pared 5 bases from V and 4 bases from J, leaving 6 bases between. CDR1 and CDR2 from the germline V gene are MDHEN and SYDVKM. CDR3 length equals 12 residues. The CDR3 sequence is CASSLLNQPQHF. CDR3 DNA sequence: TGTGCCAGCAGTCTCTTAAATCAGCCCCAGCATTTT.

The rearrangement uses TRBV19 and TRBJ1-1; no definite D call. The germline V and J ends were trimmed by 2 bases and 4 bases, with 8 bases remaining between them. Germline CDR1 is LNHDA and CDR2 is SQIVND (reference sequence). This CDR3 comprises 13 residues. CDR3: CASSISGVTEAFF. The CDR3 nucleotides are TGTGCCAGTAGTATATCCGGGGTCACTGAAGCTTTCTTT. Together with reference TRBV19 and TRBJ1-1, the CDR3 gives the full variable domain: DGGITQSPKYLFRKEGQNVTLSCEQNLNHDAMYWYRQDPGQGLRLIYYSQIVNDFQKGDIAEGYSVSREKKESFPLTVTSAQKNPTAFYLCASSISGVTEAFFGQGTRLTVV.

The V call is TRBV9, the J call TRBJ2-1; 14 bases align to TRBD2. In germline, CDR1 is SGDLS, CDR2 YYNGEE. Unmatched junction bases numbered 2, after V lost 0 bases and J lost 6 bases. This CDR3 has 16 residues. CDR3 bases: TGTGCCAGCAGCGTAGGGGGGACTAGCGGGAGCAATGAGCAGTTCTTC. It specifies CASSVGGTSGSNEQFF.

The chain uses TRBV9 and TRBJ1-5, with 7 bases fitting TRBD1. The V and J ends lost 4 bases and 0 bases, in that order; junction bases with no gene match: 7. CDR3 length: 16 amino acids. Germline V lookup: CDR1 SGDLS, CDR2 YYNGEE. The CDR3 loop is CASSPGTDSSNQPQHF. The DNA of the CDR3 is TGTGCCAGCAGCCCGGGGACAGATAGTAGCAATCAGCCCCAGCATTTT.

The CDR3 DNA follows: TGTGCCAGCAGTGACTCGAGACTCTACAATGAGCAGTTCTTC. Its protein is CASSDSRLYNEQFF. The chain employs TRBV6-4 and TRBJ2-1; D is unresolved. CDR3 length: 14 residues. V lost 0 bases and J lost 3, with 6 bases in between. Germline V CDR1 and CDR2: MRHNA, SNTAGT.

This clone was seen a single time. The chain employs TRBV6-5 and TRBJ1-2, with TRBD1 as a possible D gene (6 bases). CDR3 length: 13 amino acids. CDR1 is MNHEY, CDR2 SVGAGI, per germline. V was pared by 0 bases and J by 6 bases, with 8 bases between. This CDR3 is CASSYSGQNGYTF. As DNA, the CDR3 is TGTGCCAGCAGTTACTCAGGACAGAATGGCTACACCTTC.

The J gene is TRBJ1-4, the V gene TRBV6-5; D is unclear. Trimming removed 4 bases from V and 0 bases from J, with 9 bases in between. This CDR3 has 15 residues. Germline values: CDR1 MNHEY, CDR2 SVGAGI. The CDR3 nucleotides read TGTGCCAGCAGTTCGGACGGGGCAACTAATGAAAAACTGTTTTTT. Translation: CASSSDGATNEKLFF.

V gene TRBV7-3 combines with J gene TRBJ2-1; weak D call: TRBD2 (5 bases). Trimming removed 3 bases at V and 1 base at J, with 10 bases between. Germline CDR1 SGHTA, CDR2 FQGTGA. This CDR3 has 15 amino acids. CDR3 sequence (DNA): TGTGCCAGCAGCTTTGGACTGCAATCCTACAATGAGCAGTTCTTC. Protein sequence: CASSFGLQSYNEQFF.

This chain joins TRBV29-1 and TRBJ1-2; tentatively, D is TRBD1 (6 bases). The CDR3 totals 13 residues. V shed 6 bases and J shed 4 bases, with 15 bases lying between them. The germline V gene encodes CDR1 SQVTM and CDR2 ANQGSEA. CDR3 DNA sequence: TGCAGCGTCTTACAGGGAAGGGGCTATGGCTACACCTTC. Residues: CSVLQGRGYGYTF.

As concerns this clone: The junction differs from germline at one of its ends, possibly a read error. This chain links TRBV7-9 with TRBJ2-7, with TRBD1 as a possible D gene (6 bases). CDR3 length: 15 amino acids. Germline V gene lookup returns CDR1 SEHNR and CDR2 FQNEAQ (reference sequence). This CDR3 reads CSSSLAVRGWYEQYF. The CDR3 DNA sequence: TGTTCCAGCAGCTTAGCAGTCAGGGGTTGGTACGAGCAGTACTTC.

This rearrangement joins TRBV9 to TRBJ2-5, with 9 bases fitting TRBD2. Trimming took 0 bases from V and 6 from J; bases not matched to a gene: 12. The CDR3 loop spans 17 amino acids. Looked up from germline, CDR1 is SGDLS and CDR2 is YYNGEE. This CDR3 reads CASSVEAGGRATKTQYF. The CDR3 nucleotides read TGTGCCAGCAGCGTAGAGGCTGGCGGGAGGGCCACAAAGACCCAGTACTTC.

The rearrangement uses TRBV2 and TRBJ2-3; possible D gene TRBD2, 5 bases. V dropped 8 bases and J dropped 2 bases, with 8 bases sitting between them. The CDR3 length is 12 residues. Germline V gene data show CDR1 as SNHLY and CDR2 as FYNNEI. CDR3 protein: CASGRDTDTQYF. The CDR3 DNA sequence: TGTGCCAGCGGGAGAGACACAGATACGCAGTATTTT.

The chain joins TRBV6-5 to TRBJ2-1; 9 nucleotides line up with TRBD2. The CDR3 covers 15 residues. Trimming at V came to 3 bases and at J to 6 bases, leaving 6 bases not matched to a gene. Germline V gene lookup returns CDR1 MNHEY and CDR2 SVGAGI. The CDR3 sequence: CASSYTQREVNEQFF. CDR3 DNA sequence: TGTGCCAGCAGTTATACCCAGCGGGAGGTCAATGAGCAGTTCTTC.

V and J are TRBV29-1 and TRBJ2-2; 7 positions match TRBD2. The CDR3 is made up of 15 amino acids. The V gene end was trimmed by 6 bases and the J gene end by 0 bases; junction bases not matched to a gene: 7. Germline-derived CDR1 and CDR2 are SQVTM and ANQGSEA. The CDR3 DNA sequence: TGCAGCGTATCATCCCTAGCGGCGAACACCGGGGAGCTGTTTTTT. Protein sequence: CSVSSLAANTGELFF.

CDR3 in amino acids: CASSLRGGQLYNEKLFF. The CDR3 DNA reads as TGTGCCAGCAGCTTACGTGGGGGACAGCTTTATAATGAAAAACTGTTTTTT. The genes are TRBV7-9 and TRBJ1-4; TRBD1 matches 7 bases. The CDR3 extends over 17 amino acids. The trim removed 2 bases at V and 4 bases at J, leaving 10 bases unmatched. Germline lookup yields CDR1 SEHNR and CDR2 FQNEAQ (reference sequence).

Here the CDR3 reads CASSLSGTGGHQPQHF. As DNA, the CDR3 is TGTGCCAGCAGTTTATCCGGGACAGGGGGCCATCAGCCCCAGCATTTT. The gene calls are TRBV27 and TRBJ1-5, with 12 bases aligning to TRBD1. CDR1 and CDR2 (germline): MNHEY, SMNVEV (reference sequence). V was pared by 0 bases and J by 5 bases, with 2 bases of the junction left unmatched. The length of the CDR3 is 16 residues.

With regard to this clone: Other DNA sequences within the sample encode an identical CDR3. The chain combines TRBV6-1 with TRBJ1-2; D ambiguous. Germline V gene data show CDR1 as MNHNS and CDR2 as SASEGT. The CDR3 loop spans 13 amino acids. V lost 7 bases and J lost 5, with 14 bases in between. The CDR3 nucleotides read TGTGCCAGCATACACAGCCGAGGGTATGGCTACACCTTC. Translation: CASIHSRGYGYTF.

The CDR3 DNA follows: TGTGCCAGCAGTTACTCGGGCCAGCCCACTGAAGCTTTCTTT. This encodes CASSYSGQPTEAFF. The chain employs TRBV6-5 and TRBJ1-1; D gene ambiguous. This CDR3 is 14 amino acids long. In germline, CDR1 is MNHEY, CDR2 SVGAGI. The germline V and J ends were trimmed by 0 bases and 4 bases, with 9 bases remaining between them.

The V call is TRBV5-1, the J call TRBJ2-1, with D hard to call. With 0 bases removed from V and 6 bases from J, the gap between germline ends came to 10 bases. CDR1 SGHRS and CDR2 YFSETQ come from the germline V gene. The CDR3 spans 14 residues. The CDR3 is CASSLASGSNEQFF. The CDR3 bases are TGCGCCAGCAGCTTGGCTTCAGGATCCAATGAGCAGTTCTTC.